Below are 26 T cell receptor beta chains sequenced from a single sample in a study of shared clonotypes between healthy human individuals. This table comes from immunoSEQ multiplex PCR, and its TCRdb copy is limited to in-frame clones, with some not included. The sample carries 2 million to 2.5 million clones, 85% to 95% recorded once. The sample consisted of naive CD4+ T cells from PBMCs. Sample subset: CD45RA+ positively selected. The source is a man aged 18 to 29 in good health. Some clones in this sample may be carry-over from other donors' samples.

V gene TRBV4-1 combines with J gene TRBJ2-1; TRBD1 aligns across 10 bases. CDR1 is MGHRA and CDR2 is YSYEKL in the germline V gene. J gave up 4 bases and V 4 bases, and 7 bases lay outside the gene matches. The CDR3 totals 16 residues. In DNA form, the CDR3 reads TGCGCCAGCAGCCCCTCCAGGGGACAGGGGTACAATGAGCAGTTCTTC. This codes for CASSPSRGQGYNEQFF.

This clone was seen a single time. The chain uses TRBV7-9 and TRBJ2-1; D remains ambiguous. CDR1 is SEHNR and CDR2 is FQNEAQ in the germline V gene (reference sequence). Trimming removed 1 base from V and 9 bases from J, with 10 bases in between. This CDR3 comprises 13 residues. This CDR3 is CASSLVSVSEQFF. CDR3 DNA: TGTGCCAGCAGCTTAGTCTCTGTCAGTGAGCAGTTCTTC. Variable domain in full (rest from reference TRBV7-9 and TRBJ2-1): DTGVSQNPRHKITKRGQNVTFRCDPISEHNRLYWYRQTLGQGPEFLTYFQNEAQLEKSRLLSDRFSAERPKGSFSTLEIQRTEQGDSAMYLCASSLVSVSEQFFGPGTRLTVL.

This rearrangement joins TRBV4-2 to TRBJ2-3; 11 bases match TRBD2. The V gene's germline CDR1 is LGHNA and CDR2 YNFKEQ. V lost 1 base, J lost 4 bases, and 4 bases stayed unmatched. The CDR3 totals 16 residues. The CDR3: CASSQVSGRGADTQYF. CDR3 DNA sequence: TGTGCCAGCAGCCAAGTTAGCGGGAGGGGAGCAGATACGCAGTATTTT.

The V gene is TRBV19, the J gene TRBJ2-1; 9 bases agree with TRBD1. V shed 3 bases and J 7 bases; nucleotides not matched to a gene: 7. Germline V gene sequence: CDR1 LNHDA, CDR2 SQIVND (reference sequence). CDR3 size: 15 residues. The CDR3 reads CASSIGTGRVNEQFF. CDR3 bases: TGTGCCAGTAGTATCGGGACAGGGCGCGTTAATGAGCAGTTCTTC.

The chain employs TRBV30 and TRBJ2-5; unclear D gene. Germline V gene data show CDR1 as GTSNPN and CDR2 as SVGIG (reference sequence). The ends were cut back, 0 bases at V and 0 bases at J, with 11 bases in the middle. This CDR3 is 15 amino acids long. The chain's CDR3 is CAWSVGGLDQETQYF. The CDR3 DNA sequence: TGTGCCTGGAGTGTAGGCGGCCTGGACCAAGAGACCCAGTACTTC.

The V and J genes are TRBV7-2 and TRBJ1-2, with TRBD1 identical over 9 bases. V was clipped by 0 bases and J by 7 bases; unmatched bases: 9. This CDR3 has 16 amino acids. Germline V CDR1 and CDR2: SGHTA, FQGNSA. In DNA, the CDR3 is TGTGCCAGCAGCTTAGCGGCGGACAGGGGCTTGGGTGGCTACACCTTC. Its translation: CASSLAADRGLGGYTF.

The V gene is TRBV5-6, the J gene TRBJ2-1; maybe TRBD1 (5 bases). The ends were cut back, 0 bases at V and 5 bases at J, with 15 bases in the middle. Germline V gene data show CDR1 as SGHDT and CDR2 as YYEEEE. CDR3 length equals 16 residues. CDR3 region: CASSLERGKYHNEQFF. For the CDR3, the DNA is TGTGCCAGCAGCTTGGAAAGGGGCAAATATCACAATGAGCAGTTCTTC.

This chain connects TRBV5-1 to TRBJ2-3; D ambiguous. CDR3 size: 14 residues. V was trimmed by 5 bases and J by 1 base, leaving 11 bases between them. Germline-derived CDR1 and CDR2 are SGHRS and YFSETQ. CDR3 residues: CASSFKVGTDTQYF. As DNA, the CDR3 is TGCGCCAGCAGTTTTAAGGTGGGCACAGATACGCAGTATTTT. Full variable domain (outside the CDR3, taken from reference TRBV5-1 and TRBJ2-3): KAGVTQTPRYLIKTRGQQVTLSCSPISGHRSVSWYQQTPGQGLQFLFEYFSETQRNKGNFPGRFSGRQFSNSRSEMNVSTLELGDSALYLCASSFKVGTDTQYFGPGTRLTVL.

V usage is TRBV6-1 and J usage is TRBJ2-7, with 7 bases aligning to TRBD2. CDR3 length: 15 amino acids. Germline V gene lookup returns CDR1 MNHNS and CDR2 SASEGT. Trimming cost V 6 bases and J 3 bases; bases outside gene matches: 11. CDR3 region: CASRGPLGRDYEQYF. For the CDR3, the DNA is TGTGCCAGCAGGGGCCCTTTGGGGAGGGACTACGAGCAGTACTTC.

The gene calls are TRBV5-8 and TRBJ1-2; D remains unclear. Germline V gives CDR1 SGHTS, CDR2 YDEGEE. V was pared by 0 bases and J by 8 bases, with 11 bases between. The length of the CDR3 is 13 residues. Here the CDR3 reads CASSLGNYRGYTF. The CDR3 DNA follows: TGTGCCAGCAGCTTGGGAAATTATCGGGGCTACACCTTC.

This sequence joins TRBV7-8 and TRBJ2-7; either TRBD1 or TRBD2 may supply D (5 bases each). Germline V gene sequence: CDR1 SGHVS, CDR2 FQNEAQ. The CDR3 has 15 residues. V was clipped by 7 bases and J by 3 bases, with 19 bases between them. Here the CDR3 reads CASTRAGTLDYEQYF. The CDR3 DNA follows: TGTGCCAGCACCCGCGCCGGGACGCTAGACTACGAGCAGTACTTC.

The chain joins TRBV30 to TRBJ2-2; TRBD2 is a possible D gene (6 bases). The CDR3 has 15 amino acids. Germline CDR1 reads GTSNPN; CDR2 reads SVGIG (reference sequence). V lost 0 bases and J 5 bases, leaving 13 bases between the germline ends. The CDR3 DNA sequence: TGTGCCTGGAGTGTACTGGCGGGACCAACCGGGGAGCTGTTTTTT. Encoded protein: CAWSVLAGPTGELFF.

The chain has TRBV7-3 and TRBJ1-2; no definite D call. The CDR3 totals 14 residues. CDR1 and CDR2 (germline): SGHTA, FQGTGA. Trimming cost V 6 bases and J 0 bases, with 11 bases left between them. The CDR3 loop is CASRPGGANYGYTF. CDR3 DNA sequence: TGTGCCAGCAGACCAGGAGGTGCTAACTATGGCTACACCTTC.

The chain employs TRBV29-1 and TRBJ1-1; weak D call: TRBD1 (5 bases). The CDR3 extends over 14 amino acids. In germline, CDR1 is SQVTM, CDR2 ANQGSEA. V was cut by 3 bases and J by 10 bases, with 21 bases left in between. CDR3 sequence (DNA): TGCAGCGTTGAGGGTCGGCAGGGCCCCTCTGCAGCTTTCTTT. Protein sequence: CSVEGRQGPSAAFF.

This clone is a singleton in its sample. The chain recombines TRBV7-9 with TRBJ2-7, with no clear D. From germline, CDR1 is SEHNR and CDR2 FQNEAQ (reference sequence). The CDR3 sequence is 15 residues long. The V gene lost 1 base and the J gene lost 2 bases, with 12 bases spanning the gap. CDR3 nucleotide sequence: TGTGCCAGCAGCTTAGGCACACAGCCTCCCTACGAGCAGTACTTC. The encoded protein is CASSLGTQPPYEQYF. The full variable domain, rest sourced from reference TRBV7-9 and TRBJ2-7, is DTGVSQNPRHKITKRGQNVTFRCDPISEHNRLYWYRQTLGQGPEFLTYFQNEAQLEKSRLLSDRFSAERPKGSFSTLEIQRTEQGDSAMYLCASSLGTQPPYEQYFGPGTRLTVT.

The genes are TRBV5-1 and TRBJ1-1; D is possibly TRBD1 (6 bases). V shed 6 bases and J shed 4 bases, with 16 bases lying between them. The CDR3 has 14 amino acids. CDR1 and CDR2 (germline): SGHRS, YFSETQ. The CDR3 loop reads CASTPGGRSTEAFF. In DNA, the CDR3 is TGCGCCAGCACCCCGGGGGGCCGGAGCACTGAAGCTTTCTTT.

Remarks on this clone: Other DNA sequences from this sample encode an identical CDR3 as well. The chain couples TRBV4-1 to TRBJ2-7; D possibly corresponds to TRBD1 (7 bases). Deletions cut 3 bases from V and 3 bases from J, with 15 bases between. CDR3 length: 15 residues. Looked up from germline, CDR1 is MGHRA and CDR2 is YSYEKL. The CDR3 here is CASSQGGQSSYEQYF. The CDR3, as DNA: TGCGCCAGCAGCCAGGGGGGACAGTCGAGCTACGAGCAGTACTTC.

The gene calls are TRBV6-6 and TRBJ2-7, with D perhaps matching TRBD2 (6 bases). CDR1 and CDR2 from the germline V gene are MNHNY and SVGAGI (reference sequence). V lost 6 bases and J 4 bases, leaving 16 bases between the germline ends. The length of the CDR3 is 14 residues. CDR3 region: CASRTRLERYEQYF. The CDR3 DNA follows: TGTGCCAGCAGGACGAGACTAGAACGTTACGAGCAGTACTTC.

With respect to this clone: The sample carries other DNA sequences with the same CDR3. The V and J genes are TRBV7-2 and TRBJ2-2; the D is unclear. Trimming took off 5 bases at V and 4 bases at J, with 5 bases between the two ends. Germline lookup yields CDR1 SGHTA and CDR2 FQGNSA. The CDR3 has 12 amino acids. The DNA of the CDR3 is TGTGCCAGCAGCCCCCGCACCGGGGAGCTGTTTTTT. It codes for CASSPRTGELFF.

This chain connects TRBV21-1 to TRBJ2-2; the table's TRBD2 call for D was not verified on the DNA. TRBV21-1 is recorded as a pseudogene. CDR3 length equals 14 residues. The CDR3 here is CARPIPSNTGELFF. The CDR3 region has the DNA TGTGCCAGACCTATACCGTCGAACACCGGGGAGCTGTTTTTT.

The V and J genes are TRBV30 and TRBJ2-3, with 9 bases aligning to TRBD2. The germline V gene has CDR1 GTSNPN and CDR2 SVGIG (reference sequence). The ends lost 8 bases at V and 4 bases at J; junction bases unmatched: 19. CDR3 length: 17 amino acids. The CDR3: CAGGLRGGLAFADTQYF. The CDR3 DNA reads as TGTGCCGGGGGCCTGAGGGGGGGACTAGCATTTGCAGATACGCAGTATTTT. Full variable domain (remainder filled in from reference TRBV30 and TRBJ2-3): SQTIHQWPATLVQPVGSPLSLECTVEGTSNPNLYWYRQAAGRGLQLLFYSVGIGQISSEVPQNLSASRPQDRQFILSSKKLLLSDSGFYLCAGGLRGGLAFADTQYFGPGTRLTVL.

The gene calls are TRBV5-4 and TRBJ2-1; the D gene is possibly TRBD2 (7 bases). Trimming left V 5 bases short and J 3 bases short, with 18 bases between. The germline V gene encodes CDR1 SGHNT and CDR2 YYREEE (reference sequence). The CDR3 totals 16 residues. The CDR3 spells CASSTPAGEGYNEQFF. DNA for the CDR3: TGTGCCAGCAGTACCCCAGCAGGGGAGGGCTACAATGAGCAGTTCTTC.

CDR3 loop: CASSSSTSGRGWTYF. The CDR3 DNA reads as TGCGCCAGCAGCTCCTCGACTAGCGGGAGGGGGTGGACGTACTTC. The gene calls are TRBV5-1 and TRBJ2-4, with 14 bases identical to TRBD2. The CDR3 contains 15 residues. V lost 3 bases and J lost 15; bases outside the gene matches: 11. The V gene's germline CDR1 is SGHRS and CDR2 YFSETQ.

This chain connects TRBV7-3 to TRBJ2-2; 9 bases line up with TRBD1. CDR3 length equals 18 residues. Germline V gene lookup returns CDR1 SGHTA and CDR2 FQGTGA. V was pared by 3 bases and J by 11 bases, with 19 bases of the junction left unmatched. The CDR3 is CASSFRAGQGLKGAELFF. CDR3 nucleotides: TGTGCCAGCAGCTTCCGTGCGGGACAGGGTTTGAAGGGGGCTGAGCTGTTTTTT. Full variable domain (outside the CDR3, taken from reference TRBV7-3 and TRBJ2-2): GAGVSQTPSNKVTEKGKYVELRCDPISGHTALYWYRQSLGQGPEFLIYFQGTGAADDSGLPNDRFFAVRPEGSVSTLKIQRTERGDSAVYLCASSFRAGQGLKGAELFFGEGSRLTVL.

This clone was counted once. V and J are TRBV2 and TRBJ2-5; either TRBD1 or TRBD2 may fit D (5 bases each). The CDR3 is 17 amino acids. CDR1 and CDR2 from the germline V gene are SNHLY and FYNNEI. V shed 6 bases and J shed 1 base, with 21 bases lying between them. The chain's CDR3 is CASRYFEGPGVQETQYF. CDR3 DNA sequence: TGTGCCAGCAGGTACTTCGAGGGGCCGGGCGTCCAAGAGACCCAGTACTTC.

The chain joins TRBV11-3 to TRBJ2-3, with 7 nucleotides matching TRBD1. Losses at the gene ends were 3 bases for V and 2 bases for J; bases not matched to a gene: 11. The CDR3 totals 17 residues. Germline CDR1 and CDR2: SGHNT and YENEEA. CDR3 protein: CASSFSSTGTATDTQYF. The CDR3 DNA follows: TGTGCCAGCAGCTTCTCATCAACCGGGACAGCCACAGATACGCAGTATTTT.